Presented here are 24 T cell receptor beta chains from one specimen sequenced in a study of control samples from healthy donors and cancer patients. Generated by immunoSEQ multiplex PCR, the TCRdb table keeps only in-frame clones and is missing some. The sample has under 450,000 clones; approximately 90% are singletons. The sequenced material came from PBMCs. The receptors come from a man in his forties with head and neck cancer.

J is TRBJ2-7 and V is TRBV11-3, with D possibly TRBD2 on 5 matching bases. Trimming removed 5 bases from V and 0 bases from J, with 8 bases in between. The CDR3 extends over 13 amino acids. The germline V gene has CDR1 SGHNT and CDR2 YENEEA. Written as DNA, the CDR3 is TGTGCCAGCAGCAAAGGGAGCTCCTACGAGCAGTACTTC. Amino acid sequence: CASSKGSSYEQYF.

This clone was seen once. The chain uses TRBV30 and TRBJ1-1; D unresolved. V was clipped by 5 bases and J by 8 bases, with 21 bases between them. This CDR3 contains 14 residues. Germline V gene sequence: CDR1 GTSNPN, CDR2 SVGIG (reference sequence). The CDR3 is CAWSPARPPPEAFF. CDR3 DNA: TGTGCCTGGTCTCCGGCACGGCCGCCGCCGGAAGCTTTCTTT.

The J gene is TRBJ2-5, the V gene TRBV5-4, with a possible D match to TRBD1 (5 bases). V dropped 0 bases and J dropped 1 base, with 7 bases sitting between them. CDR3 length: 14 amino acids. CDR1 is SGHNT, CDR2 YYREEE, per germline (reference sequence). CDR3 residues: CASSLGGTQETQYF. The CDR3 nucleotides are TGTGCCAGCAGCTTGGGGGGCACCCAAGAGACCCAGTACTTC.

CDR3 bases: TGTGCCACCAGTGATCCAGGGGGCAGTAACTATGGCTACACCTTC. Its translation is CATSDPGGSNYGYTF. The chain links TRBV24-1 to TRBJ1-2; TRBD1 agrees at 8 bases. Germline V gene sequence: CDR1 KGHDR, CDR2 SFDVKD. This CDR3 region has 15 residues. Trimming removed 3 bases from V and 1 base from J; junction bases left unmatched: 3.

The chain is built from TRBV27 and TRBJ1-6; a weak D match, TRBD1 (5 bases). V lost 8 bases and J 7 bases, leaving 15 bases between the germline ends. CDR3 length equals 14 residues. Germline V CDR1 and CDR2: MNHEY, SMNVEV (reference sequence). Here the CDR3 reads CASPQGQPNSPLHF. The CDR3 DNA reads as TGTGCCAGCCCCCAAGGACAACCAAATTCACCCCTCCACTTT.

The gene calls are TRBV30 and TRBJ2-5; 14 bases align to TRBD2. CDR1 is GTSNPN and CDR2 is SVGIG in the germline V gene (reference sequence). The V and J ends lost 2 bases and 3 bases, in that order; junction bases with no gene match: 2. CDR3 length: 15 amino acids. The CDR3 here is CAWSPGLAGEETQYF. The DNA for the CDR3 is TGTGCCTGGAGTCCGGGACTAGCGGGAGAAGAGACCCAGTACTTC.

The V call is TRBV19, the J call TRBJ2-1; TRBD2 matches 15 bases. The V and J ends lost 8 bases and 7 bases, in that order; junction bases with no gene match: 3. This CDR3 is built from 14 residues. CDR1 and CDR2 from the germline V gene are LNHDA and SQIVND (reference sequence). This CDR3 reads CASGLAGGRNEQFF. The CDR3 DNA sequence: TGTGCCAGTGGACTAGCGGGGGGGCGAAATGAGCAGTTCTTC. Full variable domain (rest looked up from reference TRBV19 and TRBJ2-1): DGGITQSPKYLFRKEGQNVTLSCEQNLNHDAMYWYRQDPGQGLRLIYYSQIVNDFQKGDIAEGYSVSREKKESFPLTVTSAQKNPTAFYLCASGLAGGRNEQFFGPGTRLTVL.

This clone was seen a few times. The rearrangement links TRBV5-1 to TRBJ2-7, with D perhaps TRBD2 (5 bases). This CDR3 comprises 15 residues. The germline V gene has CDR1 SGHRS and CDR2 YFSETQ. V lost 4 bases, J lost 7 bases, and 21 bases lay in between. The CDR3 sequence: CASSRTGAGPGEQYF. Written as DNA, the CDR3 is TGCGCCAGCAGCAGGACTGGAGCTGGCCCTGGGGAGCAGTACTTC.

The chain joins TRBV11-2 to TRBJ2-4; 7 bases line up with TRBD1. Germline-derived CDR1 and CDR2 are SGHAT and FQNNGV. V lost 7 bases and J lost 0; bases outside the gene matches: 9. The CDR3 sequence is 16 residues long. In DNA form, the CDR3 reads TGTGCCAGCAACCGGGACAGATCGCTAGCCAAAAACATTCAGTACTTC. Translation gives CASNRDRSLAKNIQYF.

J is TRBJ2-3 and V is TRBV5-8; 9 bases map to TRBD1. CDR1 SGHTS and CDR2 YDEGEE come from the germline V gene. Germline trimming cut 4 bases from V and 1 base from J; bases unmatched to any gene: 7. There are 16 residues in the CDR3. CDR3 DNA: TGTGCCAGCAGCACGGAACAGGGGGCGGGCACAGATACGCAGTATTTT. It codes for CASSTEQGAGTDTQYF.

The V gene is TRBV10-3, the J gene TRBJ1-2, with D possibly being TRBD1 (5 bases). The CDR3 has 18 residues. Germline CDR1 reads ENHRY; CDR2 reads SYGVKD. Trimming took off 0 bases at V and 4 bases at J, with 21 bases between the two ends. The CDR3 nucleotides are TGTGCCATCAGTGAGTCAGGTTCGGGGCAGGGTAGAGGCTATGGCTACACCTTC. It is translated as CAISESGSGQGRGYGYTF.

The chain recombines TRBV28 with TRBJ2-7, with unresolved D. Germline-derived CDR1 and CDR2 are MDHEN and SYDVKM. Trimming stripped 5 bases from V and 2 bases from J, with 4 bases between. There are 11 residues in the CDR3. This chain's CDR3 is CASSQAYEQYF. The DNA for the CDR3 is TGTGCCAGCAGTCAGGCCTACGAGCAGTACTTC.

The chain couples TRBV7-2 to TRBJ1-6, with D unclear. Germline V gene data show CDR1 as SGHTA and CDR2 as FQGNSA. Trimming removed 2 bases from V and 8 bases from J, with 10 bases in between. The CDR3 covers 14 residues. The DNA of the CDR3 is TGTGCCAGCAGCTTAACGGGCCCCTATTCACCCCTCCACTTT. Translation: CASSLTGPYSPLHF.

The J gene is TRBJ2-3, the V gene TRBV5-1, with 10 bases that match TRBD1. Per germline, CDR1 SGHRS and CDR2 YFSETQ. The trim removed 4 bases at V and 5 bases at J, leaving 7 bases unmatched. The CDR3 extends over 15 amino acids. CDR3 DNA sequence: TGCGCCAGCAGCGCGAGACAGGGGGCCGGAGATACGCAGTATTTT. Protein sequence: CASSARQGAGDTQYF.

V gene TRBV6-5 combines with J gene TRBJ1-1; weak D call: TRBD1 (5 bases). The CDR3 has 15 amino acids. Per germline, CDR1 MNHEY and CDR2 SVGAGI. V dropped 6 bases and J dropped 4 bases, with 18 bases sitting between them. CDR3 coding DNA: TGTGCCAGCAGACCCTCGGGGGTATCCCGCACTGAAGCTTTCTTT. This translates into CASRPSGVSRTEAFF.

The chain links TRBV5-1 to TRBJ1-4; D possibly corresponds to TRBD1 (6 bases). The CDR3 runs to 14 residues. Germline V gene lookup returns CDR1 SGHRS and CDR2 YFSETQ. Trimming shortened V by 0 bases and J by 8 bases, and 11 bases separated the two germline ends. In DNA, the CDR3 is TGCGCCAGCAGCTTGGGTGACAGGACGGAAAAACTGTTTTTT. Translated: CASSLGDRTEKLFF.

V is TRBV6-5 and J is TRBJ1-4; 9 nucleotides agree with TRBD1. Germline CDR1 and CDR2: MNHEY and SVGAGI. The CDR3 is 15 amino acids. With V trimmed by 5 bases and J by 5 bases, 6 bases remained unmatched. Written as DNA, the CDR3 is TGTGCCAGCAGTACAGGGGGCATAAGGAATGAAAAACTGTTTTTT. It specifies CASSTGGIRNEKLFF.

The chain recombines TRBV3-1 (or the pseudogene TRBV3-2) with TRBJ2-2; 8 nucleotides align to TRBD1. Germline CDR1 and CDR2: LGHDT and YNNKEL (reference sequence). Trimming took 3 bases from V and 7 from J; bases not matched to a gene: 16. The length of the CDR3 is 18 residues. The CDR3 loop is CASSHLTAGGAPGGELFF. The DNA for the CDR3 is TGTGCCAGCAGCCATCTAACGGCAGGGGGCGCCCCCGGCGGGGAGCTGTTTTTT.

CDR3 residues: CASSLVASGNTGELFF. In DNA form, the CDR3 reads TGCGCCAGCAGCTTGGTAGCTAGCGGAAACACCGGGGAGCTGTTTTTT. The rearrangement uses TRBV5-1 and TRBJ2-2; 7 positions match TRBD2. The CDR3 consists of 16 residues. J lost 2 bases, V lost 0 bases, and 4 bases had no gene match. Germline-derived CDR1 and CDR2 are SGHRS and YFSETQ.

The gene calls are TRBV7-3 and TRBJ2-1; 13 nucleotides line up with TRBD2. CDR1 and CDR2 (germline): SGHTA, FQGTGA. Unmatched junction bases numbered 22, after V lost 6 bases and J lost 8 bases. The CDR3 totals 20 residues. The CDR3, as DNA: TGTGCCAGCAGTACACACCGACTAGCGGGAGGACCGAGGAAAGAGGATGAGCAGTTCTTC. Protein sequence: CASSTHRLAGGPRKEDEQFF. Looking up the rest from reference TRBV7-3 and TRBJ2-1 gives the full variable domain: GAGVSQTPSNKVTEKGKYVELRCDPISGHTALYWYRQSLGQGPEFLIYFQGTGAADDSGLPNDRFFAVRPEGSVSTLKIQRTERGDSAVYLCASSTHRLAGGPRKEDEQFFGPGTRLTVL.

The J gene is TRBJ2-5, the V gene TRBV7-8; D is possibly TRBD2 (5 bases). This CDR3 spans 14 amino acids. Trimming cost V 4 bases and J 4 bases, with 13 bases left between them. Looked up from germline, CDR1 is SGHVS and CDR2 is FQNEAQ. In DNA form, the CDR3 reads TGTGCCAGCAGCTCCTCGGGTAGCGCAGAGACCCAGTACTTC. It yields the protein CASSSSGSAETQYF.

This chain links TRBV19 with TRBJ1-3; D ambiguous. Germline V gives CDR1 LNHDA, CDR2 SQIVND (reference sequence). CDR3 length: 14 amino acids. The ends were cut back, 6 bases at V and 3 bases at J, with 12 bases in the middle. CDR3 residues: CASREQLNGNTIYF. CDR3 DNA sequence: TGTGCCAGTAGGGAGCAGCTAAATGGAAACACCATATATTTT.

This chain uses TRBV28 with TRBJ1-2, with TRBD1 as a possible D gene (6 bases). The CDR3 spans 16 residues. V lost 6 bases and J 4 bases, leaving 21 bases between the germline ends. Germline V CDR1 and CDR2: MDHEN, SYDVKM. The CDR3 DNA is TGTGCCAGCAGCCCCCCCGGGGGCCAGCGGTCCTATGGCTACACCTTC. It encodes CASSPPGGQRSYGYTF.

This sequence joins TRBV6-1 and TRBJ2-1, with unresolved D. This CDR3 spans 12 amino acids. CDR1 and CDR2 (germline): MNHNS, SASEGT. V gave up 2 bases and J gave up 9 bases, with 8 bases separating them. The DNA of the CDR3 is TGTGCCAGCAGTGAAAATCTTTCTGAGCAGTTCTTC. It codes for CASSENLSEQFF.